A single sample gave rise to the 23 T cell receptor beta chains below, sequenced in a study of T cells in Graves' hyperthyroidism and ophthalmopathy (dated by TCRdb to between 2017 and 2020). Library prep was done by multiplex PCR. The sequencer listed for this sample is Illumina HiSeq 2000. The TCR beta CDR3 regions were amplified from the RNA transcripts. A first-round RT-PCR of the TCR CDR3 used the HTBI primer set with the Qiagen OneStep RT-PCR kit. TCRdb reprocessing: public reads trimmed at Q25 with fastp, clones called with MiXCR, in-frame beta chains kept. One record per CDR3 amino acid sequence lists the most common genes and DNA. The table for this sample lists about 360,000 distinct CDR3 sequences; about 13% of them were counted only once. The ten largest clonotypes hold 9.2% of the sample. Sequenced input: blood. These receptors were collected from a woman aged 18-29 years with Graves' hyperthyroidism.

The genes are TRBV5-5 and TRBJ1-5; D is perhaps TRBD1 (5 bases). The V gene lost 4 bases and the J gene lost 1 base, with 9 bases spanning the gap. Germline values: CDR1 SGHKS, CDR2 YYEKEE (reference sequence). The CDR3 is made up of 14 amino acids. The CDR3 nucleotides read TGTGCCAGCAGCCGCCGGGACAGCAATCAGCCCCAGCATTTT. Its protein product is CASSRRDSNQPQHF.

The sample holds many counts of this clonotype. The V and J genes are TRBV2 and TRBJ1-2; tentative D call: TRBD1 (6 bases). This CDR3 is built from 15 residues. V lost 8 bases, J lost 4 bases, and 20 bases lay in between. Germline V gives CDR1 SNHLY, CDR2 FYNNEI. The CDR3 DNA follows: TGTGCCAGCGGTCGTTCGGACAGAATTTCCTATGGCTACACCTTC. Its translation: CASGRSDRISYGYTF.

This clonotype was counted at least ten times. The chain employs TRBV12-3 or TRBV12-4 and TRBJ1-2; D gene ambiguous. V lost 4 bases and J 4 bases, leaving 7 bases between the germline ends. The CDR3 runs 12 residues. CDR3 protein: CASSSQFYGYTF. The CDR3 bases are TGTGCCAGCAGTTCCCAGTTCTATGGCTACACCTTC.

This clonotype was counted at least ten times. V gene TRBV7-9 combines with J gene TRBJ2-1, with D possibly TRBD2 on 6 matching bases. The length of the CDR3 is 16 residues. Trimming removed 5 bases from V and 0 bases from J, with 14 bases in between. Looked up from germline, CDR1 is SEHNR and CDR2 is FQNEAQ (reference sequence). Here the CDR3 reads CASSPGGTNSYNEQFF. Written as DNA, the CDR3 is TGTGCCAGCAGCCCCGGGGGAACAAACTCCTACAATGAGCAGTTCTTC.

V and J are TRBV27 and TRBJ1-2, with 11 bases matching TRBD1. This CDR3 is 15 amino acids long. V lost 5 bases and J lost 4; bases outside the gene matches: 6. Germline V CDR1 and CDR2: MNHEY, SMNVEV (reference sequence). The CDR3 nucleotides read TGTGCCAGCAGTAGGACAGGGGGCACGGGCTATGGCTACACCTTC. Translating it yields CASSRTGGTGYGYTF.

This clonotype was seen repeatedly, ten times or more. The V gene is TRBV7-9, the J gene TRBJ1-6; 11 bases fit TRBD1. The CDR3 has 16 residues. The ends lost 4 bases at V and 9 bases at J; junction bases unmatched: 8. The germline CDR1 and CDR2 sequences are SEHNR and FQNEAQ (reference sequence). The CDR3 sequence: CASSWGTGGRGSPLHF. DNA of the CDR3: TGTGCCAGCAGCTGGGGGACAGGGGGACGTGGTTCACCCCTCCACTTT.

The chain has TRBV7-9 and TRBJ2-7; 7 nucleotides align to TRBD2. Germline V gene sequence: CDR1 SEHNR, CDR2 FQNEAQ (reference sequence). J was trimmed by 3 bases and V by 11 bases; bases with no gene match: 10. The CDR3 is 13 residues long. The CDR3 coding sequence is TGTGCCGAGCAAGGGCGGGACTACTACGAGCAGTACTTC. This sequence encodes CAEQGRDYYEQYF.

This clonotype was recorded many times. The chain combines TRBV6-1 with TRBJ2-5; 14 bases map to TRBD2. Germline CDR1 and CDR2: MNHNS and SASEGT. The trim removed 1 base at V and 2 bases at J, leaving 6 bases unmatched. The CDR3 has 18 amino acids. CDR3 bases: TGTGCCAGCAGTGAAGGTGGACTAGCGGGGGGCCGTCAAGAGACCCAGTACTTC. Amino acids: CASSEGGLAGGRQETQYF.

Concerning this clonotype: This may come from a read error, since a much larger clone is one base off. V and J are TRBV2 and TRBJ2-1; the match to TRBD2 covers 9 bases. The assigned J gene may be wrong: the sequence end matches TRBJ2-7 better. This CDR3 contains 15 residues. Germline V CDR1 and CDR2: SNHLY, FYNNEI. CDR3 in DNA: TGTGCCAGCAGTGAAAGAGCGGGGGGTCTTAATGAGCAGTACTTC. It translates to CASSERAGGLNEQYF.

This clonotype was observed many times. V gene TRBV18 combines with J gene TRBJ1-6; TRBD1 agrees at 9 bases. The germline V gene has CDR1 KGHSH and CDR2 LQKENI. The trim removed 6 bases at V and 7 bases at J, leaving 7 bases unmatched. The CDR3 runs 15 residues. The CDR3 nucleotides read TGTGCCAGCTCGCCCCGGACAGGGGAAAATTCACCCCTCCACTTT. This encodes CASSPRTGENSPLHF.

Comment on this clonotype: Given a much more abundant clone one base away, this may be a read error. This chain joins TRBV6-5 and TRBJ2-2; perhaps D is TRBD1 or TRBD2 (5 bases each). The CDR3 contains 19 residues. Germline CDR1 MNHEY, CDR2 SVGAGI. The CDR3 loop is CASSYGWALGPLLTGELLF. The CDR3 DNA is TGTGCCAGCAGCTACGGATGGGCCTTGGGGCCGTTGCTCACCGGGGAGCTGCTTTTT.

The rearrangement uses TRBV20-1 and TRBJ1-5; D is ambiguous. This CDR3 is built from 13 residues. Germline V gives CDR1 DFQATT, CDR2 SNEGSKA (reference sequence). Trimming cost V 3 bases and J 0 bases, with 6 bases left between them. This chain's CDR3 is CSASEDSNQPQHF. The CDR3 DNA reads as TGCAGTGCTAGCGAAGATAGCAATCAGCCCCAGCATTTT.

This clonotype was recorded a few times. At one boundary the junction diverges from the germline segment, which might be a read error. The CDR3 region has the DNA TGTGCCAGCGGCTTGCGAGGGGGGGCGGCCCACGAGCAGTACTTC. Its translation is CASGLRGGAAHEQYF. The chain couples TRBV7-2 to TRBJ2-7; D may be TRBD2 (7 bases). There are 15 residues in the CDR3. In germline, CDR1 is SGHTA, CDR2 FQGNSA.

The sample holds a few counts of this clonotype. This chain uses TRBV27 with TRBJ2-1; TRBD2 aligns across 9 bases. In germline, CDR1 is MNHEY, CDR2 SMNVEV (reference sequence). This CDR3 spans 17 amino acids. Trimming took 5 bases from V and 4 from J; bases not matched to a gene: 12. CDR3 amino acids: CASSPGTVLAGYNEQFF. The CDR3 DNA reads TGTGCCAGCAGTCCTGGGACTGTTCTAGCGGGATACAATGAGCAGTTCTTC.

This clonotype was counted many times. The chain employs TRBV7-2 and TRBJ2-5; TRBD2 matches at 7 bases. Germline V gene data show CDR1 as SGHTA and CDR2 as FQGNSA. The V and J ends lost 2 bases and 2 bases, in that order; junction bases with no gene match: 5. The CDR3 covers 15 residues. This CDR3 is CASSLNGGGQETQYF. CDR3 DNA sequence: TGTGCCAGCAGCTTAAATGGGGGGGGACAAGAGACCCAGTACTTC.

This clonotype was counted only a few times. V gene TRBV27 combines with J gene TRBJ1-3; D not certain. The CDR3 is 12 amino acids. Germline loops: CDR1 MNHEY, CDR2 SMNVEV (reference sequence). Trimming shortened V by 7 bases and J by 0 bases, and 4 bases separated the two germline ends. The CDR3 loop reads CASKTSGNTIYF. CDR3 coding DNA: TGTGCCAGCAAGACCTCTGGAAACACCATATATTTT.

This clonotype was seen many times. The chain recombines TRBV4-1 with TRBJ2-3, with a weak D call TRBD2 (5 bases). V was shortened by 0 bases and J by 1 base, with 11 bases between the two germline ends. Germline values: CDR1 MGHRA, CDR2 YSYEKL. There are 16 residues in the CDR3. The CDR3 sequence is CASSQELRAGTDTQYF. CDR3 DNA sequence: TGCGCCAGCAGCCAAGAACTGAGAGCGGGCACAGATACGCAGTATTTT.

This clonotype was detected ten times or more. CDR3 loop: CASSLGAHEQFF. The CDR3 region has the DNA TGTGCCAGCAGCTTGGGAGCCCATGAGCAGTTCTTC. The rearrangement links TRBV5-6 to TRBJ2-1; D is ambiguous. The germline V gene encodes CDR1 SGHDT and CDR2 YYEEEE. This CDR3 is 12 amino acids long. The germline V and J ends were trimmed by 0 bases and 8 bases, with 6 bases remaining between them. Based on the CDR3 plus reference TRBV5-6 and TRBJ2-1, the full variable domain is DAGVTQSPTHLIKTRGQQVTLRCSPKSGHDTVSWYQQALGQGPQFIFQYYEEEERQRGNFPDRFSGHQFPNYSSELNVNALLLGDSALYLCASSLGAHEQFFGPGTRLTVL.

This clonotype was counted many times. J is TRBJ1-5 and V is TRBV12-3 or TRBV12-4; possible D gene TRBD1, 6 bases. V dropped 6 bases and J dropped 7 bases, with 13 bases sitting between them. The CDR3 extends over 13 amino acids. This CDR3 reads CASRPGHFQPQHF. CDR3 DNA sequence: TGTGCCAGCAGACCGGGACATTTCCAGCCCCAGCATTTT.

This clonotype came up a few times. The chain is built from TRBV18 and TRBJ2-2, with D perhaps TRBD1 (6 bases). Trimming stripped 0 bases from V and 4 bases from J, with 12 bases between. This CDR3 comprises 16 residues. Germline CDR1 is KGHSH and CDR2 is LQKENI. The CDR3 DNA reads as TGTGCCAGCTCACCACCATGGACAGATTCCACCGGGGAGCTGTTTTTT. Translation: CASSPPWTDSTGELFF.

This clonotype was seen a handful of times. The gene calls are TRBV27 and TRBJ2-1, with a tentative D call TRBD1 (6 bases). Trimming pared 5 bases from V and 7 bases from J, leaving 18 bases between. Germline loops: CDR1 MNHEY, CDR2 SMNVEV (reference sequence). The CDR3 has 15 residues. CDR3 amino acids: CASSLLGQRGNEQFF. The CDR3 DNA sequence: TGTGCCAGCAGTCTACTTGGACAGAGAGGGAATGAGCAGTTCTTC.

The sample holds a few counts of this clonotype. The J gene is TRBJ2-1, the V gene TRBV4-2; D is perhaps TRBD2 (6 bases). The germline V gene encodes CDR1 LGHNA and CDR2 YNFKEQ. With 4 bases removed from V and 7 bases from J, the gap between germline ends came to 17 bases. This CDR3 contains 15 residues. CDR3 coding DNA: TGTGCCAGCAGCCTTACCGCGGGCGGGGTTAATGAGCAGTTCTTC. This sequence encodes CASSLTAGGVNEQFF.

This clonotype was detected only a few times. The rearrangement joins TRBV19 to TRBJ1-1; 8 bases line up with TRBD1. CDR1 and CDR2 from the germline V gene are LNHDA and SQIVND (reference sequence). The CDR3 has 14 residues. V trimming: 5 bases; J trimming: 11 bases; junction bases outside the gene matches: 13. CDR3 coding DNA: TGTGCCAGTAGTTTGGACAGGGCTTTCCGTGAGGCTTTCTTT. Its protein is CASSLDRAFREAFF.